This passage covers 16 T cell receptor beta chains from one sample sequenced in a study of shared clonotypes between healthy human individuals. The protocol was immunoSEQ multiplex PCR, while the TCRdb copy is restricted to in-frame clones and leaves out a portion. The data show 700,000 to 950,000 clones, with just over 95% seen just once and approximately 0.2% held by the top ten. CD45RO negativity and positive selection for CCR7 defined naive CD8 cells, a population that excluded terminally differentiated effector memory CD45RA+ cells. The sample was naive CD8+ T cells sorted from blood. The origin of the receptors is a man younger than 45 in good health.

As to this clone: The sample holds other DNA sequences that translate to the same CDR3. This chain joins TRBV5-1 and TRBJ2-7; TRBD1 aligns across 9 bases. Trimming at V came to 4 bases and at J to 1 base, leaving 3 bases not matched to a gene. This CDR3 is built from 14 residues. The V gene's germline CDR1 is SGHRS and CDR2 YFSETQ. The CDR3 region has the DNA TGCGCCAGCAGCCCGGACAGGGGATCCTACGAGCAGTACTTC. Amino acids: CASSPDRGSYEQYF.

This clone occurred once. This specimen includes other DNA sequences encoding the same CDR3. The chain joins TRBV9 to TRBJ2-7; a weak D match, TRBD1 (6 bases). Germline V gene data show CDR1 as SGDLS and CDR2 as YYNGEE. This CDR3 comprises 13 residues. With 3 bases removed from V and 1 base from J, the gap between germline ends came to 8 bases. The CDR3, as DNA: TGTGCCAGCAGCGCGGACAGTTCCTACGAGCAGTACTTC. This translates into CASSADSSYEQYF. Looking up the rest from reference TRBV9 and TRBJ2-7 gives the full variable domain: DSGVTQTPKHLITATGQRVTLRCSPRSGDLSVYWYQQSLDQGLQFLIQYYNGEERAKGNILERFSAQQFPDLHSELNLSSLELGDSALYFCASSADSSYEQYFGPGTRLTVT.

The chain joins TRBV13 to TRBJ2-7, with a weak D call TRBD1 (5 bases). The CDR3 extends over 14 amino acids. Germline V gene sequence: CDR1 PRHDT, CDR2 FYEKMQ (reference sequence). The ends were cut back, 5 bases at V and 0 bases at J, with 11 bases in the middle. Written as DNA, the CDR3 is TGTGCCAGCAGCCAGGGTCCCCTCTCCTACGAGCAGTACTTC. Translating gives CASSQGPLSYEQYF.

The chain couples TRBV5-4 to TRBJ2-7, with 10 bases identical to TRBD2. The CDR3 has 13 amino acids. The V gene's germline CDR1 is SGHNT and CDR2 YYREEE (reference sequence). The J segment lost 4 bases and the V segment lost 4 bases, leaving 2 bases of the junction unmatched. The DNA of the CDR3 is TGTGCCAGCAGCGCAGCGGGAGGGTACGAGCAGTACTTC. Amino acids: CASSAAGGYEQYF.

Comment on this clone: Distinct nucleotide sequences in the sample also encode this CDR3. The J gene is TRBJ2-7, the V gene TRBV11-2; D not resolved. The CDR3 extends over 10 amino acids. V was trimmed by 3 bases and J by 5 bases, leaving 2 bases between them. Looked up from germline, CDR1 is SGHAT and CDR2 is FQNNGV. The CDR3 DNA sequence: TGTGCCAGCAGCTTGAACGAGCAGTACTTC. This codes for CASSLNEQYF.

As for this clone: Other DNA sequences in the same sample also yield this CDR3. The gene calls are TRBV27 and TRBJ2-3; D is unresolved. V lost 3 bases and J lost 3, with 7 bases in between. CDR1 MNHEY and CDR2 SMNVEV come from the germline V gene (reference sequence). There are 13 residues in the CDR3. CDR3 region: CASSFLGTDTQYF. The CDR3, as DNA: TGTGCCAGCAGTTTTTTAGGGACAGATACGCAGTATTTT.

The V gene is TRBV28, the J gene TRBJ2-2, with D hard to call. The V and J ends lost 6 bases and 6 bases respectively, with 8 bases between them. The germline CDR1 and CDR2 sequences are MDHEN and SYDVKM. The CDR3 loop spans 12 amino acids. Written as DNA, the CDR3 is TGTGCCAGCAGGCTGAATCCCGGGGAGCTGTTTTTT. Amino acid sequence: CASRLNPGELFF.

This clone was seen a single time. This chain joins TRBV29-1 and TRBJ2-7; perhaps TRBD1 as D (5 bases). V lost 7 bases and J 2 bases, leaving 9 bases between the germline ends. Looked up from germline, CDR1 is SQVTM and CDR2 is ANQGSEA. The CDR3 sequence is 11 residues long. DNA of the CDR3: TGCAGCGCCGCGACAGCCTACGAGCAGTACTTC. This sequence encodes CSAATAYEQYF.

The chain couples TRBV5-1 to TRBJ2-1, with 12 positions matching TRBD2. V trimming: 2 bases; J trimming: 9 bases; junction bases outside the gene matches: 9. CDR1 and CDR2 from the germline V gene are SGHRS and YFSETQ. The CDR3 loop spans 16 amino acids. CDR3 loop: CASSFDLAGGPVEQFF. The CDR3 DNA sequence: TGCGCCAGCAGCTTTGACCTAGCGGGAGGGCCCGTTGAGCAGTTCTTC.

The chain joins TRBV7-6 to TRBJ1-1; no clear D. CDR1 and CDR2 (germline): SGHVS, FNYEAQ. This CDR3 has 13 amino acids. V lost 7 bases and J 2 bases, leaving 11 bases between the germline ends. The CDR3 DNA follows: TGTGCCAGCATGAGGACGTCAAACACTGAAGCTTTCTTT. It specifies CASMRTSNTEAFF.

The rearrangement uses TRBV7-2 and TRBJ2-1; TRBD2 might be the D (6 bases). V dropped 3 bases and J dropped 0 bases, with 15 bases sitting between them. The CDR3 extends over 17 amino acids. Germline lookup yields CDR1 SGHTA and CDR2 FQGNSA. The CDR3 reads CASSFGRRLSSYNEQFF. DNA of the CDR3: TGTGCCAGCAGCTTTGGGAGGCGGTTGAGCTCCTACAATGAGCAGTTCTTC.

The rearrangement uses TRBV28 and TRBJ2-7, with 7 bases identical to TRBD1. The CDR3 consists of 17 residues. Germline V lookup: CDR1 MDHEN, CDR2 SYDVKM. Losses at the gene ends were 2 bases for V and 0 bases for J; bases not matched to a gene: 10. The CDR3 sequence: CASSLPRDRRSSYEQYF. In nucleotides, the CDR3 is TGTGCCAGCAGTTTACCCCGGGACAGACGGAGCTCCTACGAGCAGTACTTC.

The rearrangement uses TRBV4-1 and TRBJ2-2; D is possibly TRBD1 (6 bases). Germline CDR1 is MGHRA and CDR2 is YSYEKL. Trimming cost V 4 bases and J 4 bases, with 16 bases left between them. The CDR3 contains 16 residues. Written as DNA, the CDR3 is TGCGCCAGCAGCCCGATACAGGACAGTATCACCGGGGAGCTGTTTTTT. It encodes CASSPIQDSITGELFF.

The V and J genes are TRBV2 and TRBJ2-2; 7 nucleotides align to TRBD1. This CDR3 has 15 amino acids. The V gene end was trimmed by 6 bases and the J gene end by 5 bases; junction bases not matched to a gene: 9. Germline values: CDR1 SNHLY, CDR2 FYNNEI. CDR3 amino acids: CASSYDRAWTGELFF. Written as DNA, the CDR3 is TGTGCCAGCAGCTACGACAGGGCTTGGACCGGGGAGCTGTTTTTT. The variable domain in full, completed from reference TRBV2 and TRBJ2-2, reads EPEVTQTPSHQVTQMGQEVILRCVPISNHLYFYWYRQILGQKVEFLVSFYNNEISEKSEIFDDQFSVERPDGSNFTLKIRSTKLEDSAMYFCASSYDRAWTGELFFGEGSRLTVL.

The rearrangement joins TRBV29-1 to TRBJ1-2, with 7 bases aligning to TRBD1. This CDR3 has 15 residues. Trimming removed 7 bases from V and 5 bases from J; junction bases left unmatched: 16. Germline loops: CDR1 SQVTM, CDR2 ANQGSEA. The CDR3 is CSAERTGEDRYGYTF. In nucleotides, the CDR3 is TGCAGCGCCGAGAGAACAGGGGAAGATCGATATGGCTACACCTTC.

Of note for this clone: The identical CDR3 is also encoded by other nucleotide sequences in the sample. CDR3 region: CASSLAGSYEQYF. The CDR3 coding sequence is TGTGCCAGCAGCTTGGCGGGTTCCTACGAGCAGTACTTC. V is TRBV5-4 and J is TRBJ2-7; D call uncertain. The CDR3 length is 13 residues. Germline-derived CDR1 and CDR2 are SGHNT and YYREEE (reference sequence). V lost 0 bases to trimming and J lost 1 base, with 5 bases between them.